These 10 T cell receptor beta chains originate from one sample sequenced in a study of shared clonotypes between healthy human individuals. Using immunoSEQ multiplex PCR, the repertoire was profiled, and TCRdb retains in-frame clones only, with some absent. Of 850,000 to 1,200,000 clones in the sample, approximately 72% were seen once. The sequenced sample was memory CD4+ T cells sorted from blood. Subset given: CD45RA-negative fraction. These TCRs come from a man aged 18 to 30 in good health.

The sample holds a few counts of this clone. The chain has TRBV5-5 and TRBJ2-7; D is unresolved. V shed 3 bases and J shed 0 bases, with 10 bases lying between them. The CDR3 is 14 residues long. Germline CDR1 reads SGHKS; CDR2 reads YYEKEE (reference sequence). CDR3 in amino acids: CASSSRWDSYEQYF. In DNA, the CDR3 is TGTGCCAGCAGCTCACGCTGGGACTCCTACGAGCAGTACTTC.

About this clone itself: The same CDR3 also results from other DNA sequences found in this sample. CDR3 nucleotide sequence: TGTGCCAGCAGCGGATTACGGTGGGGGTCCTACGAGCAGTACTTC. Its protein product is CASSGLRWGSYEQYF. The chain combines TRBV6-1 with TRBJ2-7; D possibly matches TRBD1 or TRBD2 (5 bases each). The CDR3 covers 15 residues. Trimming removed 6 bases from V and 1 base from J, with 16 bases in between. CDR1 and CDR2 (germline): MNHNS, SASEGT.

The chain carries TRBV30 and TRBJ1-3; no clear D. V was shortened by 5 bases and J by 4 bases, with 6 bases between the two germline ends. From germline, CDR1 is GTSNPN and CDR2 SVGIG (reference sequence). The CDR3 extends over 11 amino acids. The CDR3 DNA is TGTGCCTGGGATGAAGGAAACACCATATATTTT. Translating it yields CAWDEGNTIYF. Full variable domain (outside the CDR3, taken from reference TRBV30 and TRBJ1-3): SQTIHQWPATLVQPVGSPLSLECTVEGTSNPNLYWYRQAAGRGLQLLFYSVGIGQISSEVPQNLSASRPQDRQFILSSKKLLLSDSGFYLCAWDEGNTIYFGEGSWLTVV.

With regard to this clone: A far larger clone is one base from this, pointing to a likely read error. This chain's CDR3 is CASNARTNTEAFF. The CDR3 DNA reads as TGTGCCAGCAACGCCAGGACGAACACTGAAGCTTTCTTT. V usage is TRBV2 and J usage is TRBJ1-1; D not resolved. Germline V gene sequence: CDR1 SNHLY, CDR2 FYNNEI. V lost 7 bases, J lost 1 base, and 10 bases lay in between. This CDR3 has 13 amino acids.

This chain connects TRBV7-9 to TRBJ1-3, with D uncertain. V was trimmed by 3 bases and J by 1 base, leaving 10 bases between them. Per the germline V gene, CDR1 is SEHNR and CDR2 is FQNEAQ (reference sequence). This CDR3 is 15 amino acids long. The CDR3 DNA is TGTGCCAGCAGCTTGGACGGGTTTTCTGGAAACACCATATATTTT. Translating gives CASSLDGFSGNTIYF.

The CDR3, as DNA: TGTGCCACCAGCACCGTAACAGGGAGTAAGGGCAATCAGCCCCAGCATTTT. Translation: CATSTVTGSKGNQPQHF. The chain recombines TRBV15 with TRBJ1-5; tentatively, D is TRBD1 (6 bases). Trimming stripped 4 bases from V and 2 bases from J, with 18 bases between. CDR3 length: 17 amino acids. Per the germline V gene, CDR1 is LNHNV and CDR2 is YYDKDF (reference sequence).

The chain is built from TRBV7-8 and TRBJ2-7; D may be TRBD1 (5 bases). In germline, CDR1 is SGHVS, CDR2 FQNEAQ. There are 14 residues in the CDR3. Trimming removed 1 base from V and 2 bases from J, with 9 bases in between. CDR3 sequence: CASSLVQGTYEQYF. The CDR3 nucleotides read TGTGCCAGCAGCTTAGTGCAGGGAACCTACGAGCAGTACTTC. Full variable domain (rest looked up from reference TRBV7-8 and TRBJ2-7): GAGVSQSPRYKVAKRGQDVALRCDPISGHVSLFWYQQALGQGPEFLTYFQNEAQLDKSGLPSDRFFAERPEGSVSTLKIQRTQQEDSAVYLCASSLVQGTYEQYFGPGTRLTVT.

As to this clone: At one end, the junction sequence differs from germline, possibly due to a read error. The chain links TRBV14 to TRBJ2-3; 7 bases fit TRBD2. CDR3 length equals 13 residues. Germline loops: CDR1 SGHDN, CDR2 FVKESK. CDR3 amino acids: CASSPLPSGALDF. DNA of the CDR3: TGTGCCAGCAGCCCTCTACCGAGCGGGGCCCTGGATTTT.

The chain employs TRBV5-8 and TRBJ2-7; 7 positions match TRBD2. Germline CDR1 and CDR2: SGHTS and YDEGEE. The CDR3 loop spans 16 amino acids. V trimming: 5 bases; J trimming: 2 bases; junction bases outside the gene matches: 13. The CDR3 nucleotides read TGTGCCAGCAGTTCAAGCGGGACCCCCGGGGCCTACGAGCAGTACTTC. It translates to CASSSSGTPGAYEQYF.

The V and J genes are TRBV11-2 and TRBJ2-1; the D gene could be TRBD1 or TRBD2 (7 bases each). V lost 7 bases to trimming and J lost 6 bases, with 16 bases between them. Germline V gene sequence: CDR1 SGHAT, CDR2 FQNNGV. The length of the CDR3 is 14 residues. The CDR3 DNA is TGTGCCAGCATGGTAACAGGGGAGGGCAATGAGCAGTTCTTC. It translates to CASMVTGEGNEQFF.